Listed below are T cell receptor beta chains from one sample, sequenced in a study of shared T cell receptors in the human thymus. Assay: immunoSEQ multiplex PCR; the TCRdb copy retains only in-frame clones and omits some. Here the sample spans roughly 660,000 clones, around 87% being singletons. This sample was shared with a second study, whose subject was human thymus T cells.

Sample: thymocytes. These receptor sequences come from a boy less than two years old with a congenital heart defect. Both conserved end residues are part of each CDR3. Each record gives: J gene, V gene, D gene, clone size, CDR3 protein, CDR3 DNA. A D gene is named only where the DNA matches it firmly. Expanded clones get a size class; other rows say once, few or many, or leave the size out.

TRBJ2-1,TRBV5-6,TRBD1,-,CASSLWTGTFNEQFF,TGTGCCAGCAGCTTGTGGACAGGGACCTTCAATGAGCAGTTCTTC
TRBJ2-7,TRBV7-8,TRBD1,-,CASSEWDRGSYEQYF,TGTGCCAGCAGCGAATGGGACAGGGGATCCTACGAGCAGTACTTC
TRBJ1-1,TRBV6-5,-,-,CASSCGVQGPHTEAFF,TGTGCCAGCAGTTGCGGAGTCCAGGGGCCTCACACTGAAGCTTTCTTT
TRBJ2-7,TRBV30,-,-,CAWRDRRRAYEQYF,TGTGCCTGGAGAGACAGACGGCGAGCCTACGAGCAGTACTTC
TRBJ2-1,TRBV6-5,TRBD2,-,CASSRGLAGVNEQFF,TGTGCCAGCAGTCGCGGACTAGCGGGAGTTAATGAGCAGTTCTTC
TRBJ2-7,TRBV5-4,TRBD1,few,CASSWGTGPSGEYF,TGTGCCAGCAGCTGGGGGACAGGGCCGTCGGGGGAGTACTTC
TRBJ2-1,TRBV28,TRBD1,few,CASTFIGQGSYNEQFF,TGTGCCAGCACCTTTATTGGACAGGGGTCCTACAATGAGCAGTTCTTC
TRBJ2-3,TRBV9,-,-,CASSPRRQAEGTDTQYF,TGTGCCAGCAGCCCTCGTCGACAAGCGGAGGGCACAGATACGCAGTATTTT
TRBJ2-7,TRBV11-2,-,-,CASSLSCRMDKINEQYF,TGTGCCAGCAGCTTATCGTGCCGTATGGACAAAATTAACGAGCAGTACTTC
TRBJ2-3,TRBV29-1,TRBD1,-,CSVQGASDETQYF,TGCAGCGTACAGGGGGCGAGCGATGAGACGCAGTATTTT
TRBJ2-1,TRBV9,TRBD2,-,CASSVATTSGSDEQFF,TGTGCCAGCAGCGTAGCTACGACTAGCGGGAGCGATGAGCAGTTCTTC
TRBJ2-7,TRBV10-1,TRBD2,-,CASSEGETSGSMGYEQYF,TGCGCCAGCAGTGAGGGCGAGACTAGCGGGAGCATGGGGTACGAGCAGTACTTC
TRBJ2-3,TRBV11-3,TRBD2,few,CASSSSTSGTDTQYF,TGTGCCAGCAGCTCCTCGACTAGCGGAACAGATACGCAGTATTTT
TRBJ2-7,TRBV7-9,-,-,CASSFSPTTMQQYF,TGTGCCAGCAGCTTTTCACCTACGACTATGCAGCAGTACTTC
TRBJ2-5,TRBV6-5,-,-,CASSPTRRETQYF,TGTGCCAGCAGTCCAACTAGGAGGGAGACCCAGTACTTC
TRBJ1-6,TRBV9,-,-,CASRGMEASSYNSPLHF,TGTGCCAGCAGGGGGATGGAGGCCAGCTCCTATAATTCACCCCTCCACTTT